This T cell receptor (beta chain) derives from a study of neurological immune-mediated disorders. V shed 3 bases and J shed 0 bases, with 22 bases lying between them. Germline values: CDR1 SGHRS, CDR2 YFSETQ. The CDR3 length is 19 residues. Regarding time point: longitudinal time-point 3. This clonotype was seen ten or more times. Each CDR3 protein is one row after TCRdb ran MiXCR on the 5' RACE reads. The table records 93,000 or so distinct CDR3 sequences, 10% to 13% of them present only once. Sequenced material: PBMCs. The receptor's source is a female donor with HTLV-1-associated myelopathy (HAM/TSP). The genes are TRBV5-1 and TRBJ2-1; no reliable D call. The CDR3 DNA follows: TGCGCCAGCAGCTCTCTCCCGCACGGAGAAGCGATCTCCTACAATGAGCAGTTCTTC. Its protein product is CASSSLPHGEAISYNEQFF. Variable domain in full (rest from reference TRBV5-1 and TRBJ2-1): KAGVTQTPRYLIKTRGQQVTLSCSPISGHRSVSWYQQTPGQGLQFLFEYFSETQRNKGNFPGRFSGRQFSNSRSEMNVSTLELGDSALYLCASSSLPHGEAISYNEQFFGPGTRLTVL.